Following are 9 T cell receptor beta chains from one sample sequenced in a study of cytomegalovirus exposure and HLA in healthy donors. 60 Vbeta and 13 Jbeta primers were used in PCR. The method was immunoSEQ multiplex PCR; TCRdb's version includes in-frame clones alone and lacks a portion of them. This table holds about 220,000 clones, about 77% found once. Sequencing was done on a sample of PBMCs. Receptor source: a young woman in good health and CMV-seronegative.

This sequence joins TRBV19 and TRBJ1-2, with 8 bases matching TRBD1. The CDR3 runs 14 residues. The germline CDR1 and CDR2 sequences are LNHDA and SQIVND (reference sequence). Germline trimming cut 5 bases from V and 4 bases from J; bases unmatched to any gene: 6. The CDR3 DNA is TGTGCCAGTAGTCCCCGGACAGGGAGCTATGGCTACACCTTC. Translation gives CASSPRTGSYGYTF.

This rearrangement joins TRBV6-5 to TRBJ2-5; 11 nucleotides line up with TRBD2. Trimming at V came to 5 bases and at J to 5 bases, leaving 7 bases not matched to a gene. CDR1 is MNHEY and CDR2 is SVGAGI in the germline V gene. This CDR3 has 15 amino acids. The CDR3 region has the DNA TGTGCCAGCAGTAATAGCGGGGGGGCCGTTGAGACCCAGTACTTC. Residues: CASSNSGGAVETQYF.

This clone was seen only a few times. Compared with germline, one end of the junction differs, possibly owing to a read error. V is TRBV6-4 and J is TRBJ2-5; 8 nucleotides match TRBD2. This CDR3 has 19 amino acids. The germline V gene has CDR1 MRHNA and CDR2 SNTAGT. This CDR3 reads CASTDLDQLSGSVEETQYF. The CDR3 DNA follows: TGTGCCAGCACTGACCTCGACCAACTAAGCGGGAGTGTTGAGGAGACCCAGTACTTC.

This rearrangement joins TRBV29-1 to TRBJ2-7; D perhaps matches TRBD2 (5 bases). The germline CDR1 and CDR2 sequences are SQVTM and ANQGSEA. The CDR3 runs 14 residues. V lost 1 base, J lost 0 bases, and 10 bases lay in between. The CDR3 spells CSVEGDGSSYEQYF. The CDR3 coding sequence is TGCAGCGTTGAAGGGGATGGGAGCTCCTACGAGCAGTACTTC.

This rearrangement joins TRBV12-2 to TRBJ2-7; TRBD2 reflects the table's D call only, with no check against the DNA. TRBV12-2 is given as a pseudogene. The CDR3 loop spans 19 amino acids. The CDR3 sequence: CASRFRLRRWGTSSYEQYF. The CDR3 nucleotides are TGTGCAAGTCGCTTCCGTCTGCGACGGTGGGGGACTAGCAGCTACGAGCAGTACTTC.

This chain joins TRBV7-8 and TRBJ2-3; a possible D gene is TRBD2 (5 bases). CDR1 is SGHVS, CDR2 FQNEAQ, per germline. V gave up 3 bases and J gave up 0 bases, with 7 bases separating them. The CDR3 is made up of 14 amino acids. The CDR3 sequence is CASSFRTSTDTQYF. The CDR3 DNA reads TGTGCCAGCAGCTTCAGGACTAGCACAGATACGCAGTATTTT.

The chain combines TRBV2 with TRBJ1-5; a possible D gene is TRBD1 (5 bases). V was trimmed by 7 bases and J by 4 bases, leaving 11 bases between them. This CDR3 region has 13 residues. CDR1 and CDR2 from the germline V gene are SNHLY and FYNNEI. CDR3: CASTRGENQPQHF. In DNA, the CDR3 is TGTGCCAGCACCCGGGGGGAGAATCAGCCCCAGCATTTT.

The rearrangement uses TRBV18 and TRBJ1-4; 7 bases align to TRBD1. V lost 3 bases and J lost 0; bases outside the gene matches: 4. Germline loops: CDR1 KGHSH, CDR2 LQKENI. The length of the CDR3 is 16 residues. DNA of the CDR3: TGTGCCAGCTCACCCGGGACAGAAACAACTAATGAAAAACTGTTTTTT. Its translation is CASSPGTETTNEKLFF.

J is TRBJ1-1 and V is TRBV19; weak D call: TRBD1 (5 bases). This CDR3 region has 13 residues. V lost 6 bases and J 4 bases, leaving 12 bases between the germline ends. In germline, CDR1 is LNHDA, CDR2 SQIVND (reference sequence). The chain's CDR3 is CASSVARVTEAFF. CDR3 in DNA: TGTGCCAGTAGCGTTGCCAGGGTCACTGAAGCTTTCTTT. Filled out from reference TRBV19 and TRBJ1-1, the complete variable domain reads DGGITQSPKYLFRKEGQNVTLSCEQNLNHDAMYWYRQDPGQGLRLIYYSQIVNDFQKGDIAEGYSVSREKKESFPLTVTSAQKNPTAFYLCASSVARVTEAFFGQGTRLTVV.